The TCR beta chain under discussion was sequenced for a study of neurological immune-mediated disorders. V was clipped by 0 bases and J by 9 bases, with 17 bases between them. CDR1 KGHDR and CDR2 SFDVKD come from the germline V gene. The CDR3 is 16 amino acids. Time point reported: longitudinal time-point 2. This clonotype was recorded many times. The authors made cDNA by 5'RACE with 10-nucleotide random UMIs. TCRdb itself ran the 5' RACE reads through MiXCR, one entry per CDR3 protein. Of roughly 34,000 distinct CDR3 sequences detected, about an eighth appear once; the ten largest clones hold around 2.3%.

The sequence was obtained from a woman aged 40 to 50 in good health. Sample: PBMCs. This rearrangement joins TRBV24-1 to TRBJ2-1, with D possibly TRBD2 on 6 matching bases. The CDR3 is CATSDLPRGGAVEQFF. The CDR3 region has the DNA TGTGCCACCAGTGATTTGCCCCGAGGAGGGGCGGTTGAGCAGTTCTTC.